This TCR beta chain was profiled in a study of T cells in Graves' hyperthyroidism and ophthalmopathy (dated by TCRdb to between 2018 and 2021). Describing the broader study: Peripheral blood samples were taken at the time of initial diagnosis, prior to any treatment. The study also compared thyroid tissue and blood T-cell repertoires from more than five Graves' hyperthyroidism patients. The paper reports TCR Vbeta CDR3 sequencing of over 130 peripheral blood samples: fewer than 50 ophthalmopathy, over 70 hyperthyroidism and about 17 progressor patients. Prospective prediction of ophthalmopathy was tested in an independent validation cohort of 18 to 20 hyperthyroidism patients and some 17 patients who later progressed to ophthalmopathy. The roughly 90 discovery patients were divided at random into training and test sets in a 7:3 ratio. A discovery cohort of about 100 patients, about 40 with Graves' ophthalmopathy and 55 to 65 with stable Graves' hyperthyroidism, was used to find distinguishing TCR V-J signatures. After blood sampling, hyperthyroidism patients were treated with methimazole at a starting dose of 30 mg daily, and ophthalmopathy patients were treated with high-dose intravenous methylprednisolone.

For this clonotype: Its antigen target is currently unknown. Nothing much larger sits one base from this clone, and base qualities are not available.

The CDR3 has 15 amino acids, counting the end cysteine and phenylalanine. The CDR3 DNA has 45 bases and is translated from base 1. The trim is 0 bases for V and 1 base for J, with a gap of 9 bases between the germline ends. Per the germline V gene, LGHNA is the CDR1 and YNFKEQ is the CDR2. Findings and caveats that apply to the study as a whole: Most expanded thyroid clonotypes (frequency above 0.001) were also detected in blood, a finding suggesting that blood repertoires may reflect thyroid immune responses. A 13 V-J signature model separated ophthalmopathy from stable hyperthyroidism, with over 85% sensitivity and 81% to 82% specificity in cross-validation and 80%/75% in testing. In validation, the model predicted progression to ophthalmopathy with over 65% sensitivity and approximately 72% specificity, a median of 6.5 months before onset. No statistical method was used to set the sample size in advance, and investigators knew the group allocation.

The TCR beta CDR3 regions were amplified from the RNA transcripts. The first round of RT-PCR for the TCR CDR3 was performed with the HTBI primer set and the Qiagen OneStep RT-PCR kit. Libraries were constructed in a second round of multiplex PCR, after which size selection and purification were performed. Paired-end sequencing of the libraries was performed with 100 bp reads on an Illumina HiSeq2000. As for the original processing: SOAPnuke was used to process the raw data, throwing out any read that contained adapters or uncalled bases, had a mean Phred below 15, or lacked an exact constant-primer or identifier match. High-quality paired reads were merged using COPE v1.2.5, and each unique nucleotide sequence was defined as a clonotype. MiTCR v1.1 was used to align the clonotypes against IMGT TRBV, TRBD and TRBJ reference segments. The analysis was restricted to V-J combinations with a frequency above 0.0001, which together covered 99% to 99.2% of the repertoires. The TCS score was defined as the ratio of F50 (clonal expansion) to E x V (chaos), calculated using BLOSUM62-based TCRdist between CDR3 peptides within each V-J. Welch's t-statistics and random forest reduced approximately 520 V-J features to roughly 13, which were used in a naive Bayes classifier (R e1071). The raw public data were reprocessed by TCRdb itself: fastp quality trimming at Q25, MiXCR clonotype calling, in-frame beta chains only. Rows with a matching CDR3 protein are joined into one entry that keeps the most common DNA and genes. These V and J calls rely on TCRdb rather than the paper's analysis. This sample holds 690,000 or so distinct CDR3 sequences; roughly a sixth were observed only once. The ten largest clonotypes hold around 17% of the sample.

Hyperthyroidism patients were newly diagnosed, had a disease duration of under 2 months, and were aged 18 to 65 years. The study excluded patients with uncontrolled infections, other autoimmune diseases, pregnancy or lactation. Diagnoses were established on the basis of clinical symptoms, serum thyroxine and TRAb, thyroid ultrasound, and orbital computed tomography. Blood from progressor patients was collected at the time of first diagnosis with hyperthyroidism, before any ophthalmopathy symptoms had appeared. PBMCs were isolated from roughly 10 ml of fresh peripheral blood by Ficoll-Paque density gradient centrifugation. Progressor patients were initially diagnosed with Graves' hyperthyroidism and developed ophthalmopathy during follow-up. Total RNA was extracted using Trizol reagent, and RNA quality was assessed on an Agilent 2100 Bioanalyzer.

The sequenced sample was blood. The receptor comes from a woman in her fifties or sixties with Graves' hyperthyroidism that later progressed to Graves' ophthalmopathy. The chain joins TRBV4-2 to TRBJ2-5, and perhaps TRBD1 as D gene, on 6 matching bases. The CDR3 protein sequence reads: CASSQDQDSQETQYF. The sequenced DNA is TGTGCCAGCAGCCAAGATCAGGACAGCCAAGAGACCCAGTACTTC.